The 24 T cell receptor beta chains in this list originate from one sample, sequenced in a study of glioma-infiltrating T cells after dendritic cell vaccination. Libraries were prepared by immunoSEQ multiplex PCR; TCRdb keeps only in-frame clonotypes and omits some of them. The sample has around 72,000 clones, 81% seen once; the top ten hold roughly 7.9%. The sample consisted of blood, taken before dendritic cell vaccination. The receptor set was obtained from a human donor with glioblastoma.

The CDR3 DNA reads TGTGCCAGCAGCACCGCCGAGCGGGGGGGCGTTGAGCAGTTCTTC. Translated, it gives CASSTAERGGVEQFF. The chain has TRBV5-4 and TRBJ2-1, with TRBD2 matching over 10 bases. Germline V gives CDR1 SGHNT, CDR2 YYREEE (reference sequence). Losses at the gene ends were 4 bases for V and 9 bases for J; bases not matched to a gene: 10. The CDR3 sequence is 15 residues long.

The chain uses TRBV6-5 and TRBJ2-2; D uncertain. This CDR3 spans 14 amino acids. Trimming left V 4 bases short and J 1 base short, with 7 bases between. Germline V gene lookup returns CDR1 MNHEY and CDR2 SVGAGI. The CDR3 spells CASSFRVNTGELFF. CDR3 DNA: TGTGCCAGCAGTTTTCGGGTGAACACCGGGGAGCTGTTTTTT.

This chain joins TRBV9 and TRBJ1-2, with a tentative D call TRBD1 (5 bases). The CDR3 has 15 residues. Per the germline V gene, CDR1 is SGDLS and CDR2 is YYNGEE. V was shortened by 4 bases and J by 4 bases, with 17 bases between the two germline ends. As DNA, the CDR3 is TGTGCCAGCAGCCCCCGGGAGGGGCAAAGCTATGGCTACACCTTC. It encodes CASSPREGQSYGYTF.

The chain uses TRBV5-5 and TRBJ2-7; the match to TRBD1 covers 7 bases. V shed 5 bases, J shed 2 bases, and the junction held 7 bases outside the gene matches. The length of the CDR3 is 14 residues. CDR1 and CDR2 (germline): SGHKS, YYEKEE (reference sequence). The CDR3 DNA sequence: TGTGCCAGCAGACTCGGGACAGTTACCTACGAGCAGTACTTC. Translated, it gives CASRLGTVTYEQYF.

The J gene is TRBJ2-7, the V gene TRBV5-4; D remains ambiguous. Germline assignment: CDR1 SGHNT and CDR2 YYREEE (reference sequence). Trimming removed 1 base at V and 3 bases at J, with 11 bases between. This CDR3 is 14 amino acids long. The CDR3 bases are TGTGCCAGCAGCTTGAATAAAAATAACTACGAGCAGTACTTC. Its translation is CASSLNKNNYEQYF.

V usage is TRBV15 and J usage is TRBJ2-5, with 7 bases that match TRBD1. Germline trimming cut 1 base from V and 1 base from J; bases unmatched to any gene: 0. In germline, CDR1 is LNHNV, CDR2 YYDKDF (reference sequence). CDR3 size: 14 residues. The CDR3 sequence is CATSRGTGQETQYF. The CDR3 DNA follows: TGTGCCACCAGCAGAGGGACAGGCCAAGAGACCCAGTACTTC.

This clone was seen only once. CDR3 amino acids: CASSTPGGEQYF. In DNA form, the CDR3 reads TGTGCCAGCAGCACACCAGGGGGGGAGCAGTACTTC. The chain has TRBV27 and TRBJ2-7, with D perhaps TRBD1 (7 bases). Germline assignment: CDR1 MNHEY and CDR2 SMNVEV (reference sequence). The V end was cut by 6 bases, the J end by 7 bases, with 13 bases between. This CDR3 is 12 amino acids long.

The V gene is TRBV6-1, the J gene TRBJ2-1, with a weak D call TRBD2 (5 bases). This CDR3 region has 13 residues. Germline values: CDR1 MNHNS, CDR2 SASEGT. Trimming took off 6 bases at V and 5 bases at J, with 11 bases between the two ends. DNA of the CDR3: TGTGCCAGCAGCCCGGGATTCAACAATGAGCAGTTCTTC. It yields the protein CASSPGFNNEQFF.

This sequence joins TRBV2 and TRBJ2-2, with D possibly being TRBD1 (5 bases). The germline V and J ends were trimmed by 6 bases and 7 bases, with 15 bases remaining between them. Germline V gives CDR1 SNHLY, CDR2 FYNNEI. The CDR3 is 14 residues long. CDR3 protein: CASSAEWGGGELFF. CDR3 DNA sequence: TGTGCCAGCAGCGCCGAGTGGGGCGGCGGGGAGCTGTTTTTT.

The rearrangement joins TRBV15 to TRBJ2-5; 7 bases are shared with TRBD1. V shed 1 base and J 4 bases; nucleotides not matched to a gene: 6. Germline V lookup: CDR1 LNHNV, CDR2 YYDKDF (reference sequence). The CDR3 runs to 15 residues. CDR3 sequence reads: CATSRVVGGAETQYF. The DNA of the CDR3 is TGTGCCACCAGCAGAGTGGTAGGGGGCGCAGAGACCCAGTACTTC.

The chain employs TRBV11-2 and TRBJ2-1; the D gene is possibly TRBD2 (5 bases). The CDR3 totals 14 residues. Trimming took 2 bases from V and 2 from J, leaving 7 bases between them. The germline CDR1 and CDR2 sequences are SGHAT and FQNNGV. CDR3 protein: CASSLTGTYNEQFF. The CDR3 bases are TGTGCCAGCAGCTTAACGGGGACCTACAATGAGCAGTTCTTC.

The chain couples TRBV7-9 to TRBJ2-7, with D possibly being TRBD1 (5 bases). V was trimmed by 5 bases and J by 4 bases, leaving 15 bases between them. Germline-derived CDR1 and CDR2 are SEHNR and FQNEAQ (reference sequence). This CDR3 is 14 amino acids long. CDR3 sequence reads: CASSLTTGVYEQYF. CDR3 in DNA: TGTGCCAGCAGCCTGACAACAGGAGTATACGAGCAGTACTTC.

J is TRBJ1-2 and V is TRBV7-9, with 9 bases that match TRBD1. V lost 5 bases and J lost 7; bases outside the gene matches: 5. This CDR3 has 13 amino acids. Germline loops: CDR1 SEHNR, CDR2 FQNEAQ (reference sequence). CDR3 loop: CASSLQGAGGYTF. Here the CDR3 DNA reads TGTGCCAGCAGCCTACAGGGGGCAGGTGGCTACACCTTC.

CDR3 residues: CASSLTGMNTEAFF. The CDR3 DNA reads as TGTGCCAGCAGCTTGACAGGGATGAACACTGAAGCTTTCTTT. The rearrangement joins TRBV7-9 to TRBJ1-1; 7 positions agree with TRBD1. The CDR3 has 14 residues. The V gene's germline CDR1 is SEHNR and CDR2 FQNEAQ (reference sequence). Germline trimming cut 3 bases from V and 0 bases from J; bases unmatched to any gene: 1.

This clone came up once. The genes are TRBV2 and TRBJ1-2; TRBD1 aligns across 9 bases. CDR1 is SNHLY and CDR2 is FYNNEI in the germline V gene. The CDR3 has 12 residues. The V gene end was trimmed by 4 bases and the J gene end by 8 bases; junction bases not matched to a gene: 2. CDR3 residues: CASSGTGEGYTF. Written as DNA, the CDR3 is TGTGCCAGCAGTGGGACAGGGGAAGGCTACACCTTC.

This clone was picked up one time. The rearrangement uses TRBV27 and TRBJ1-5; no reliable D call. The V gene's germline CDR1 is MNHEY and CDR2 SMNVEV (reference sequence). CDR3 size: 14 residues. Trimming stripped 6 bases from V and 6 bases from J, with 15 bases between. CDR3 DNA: TGTGCCAGCAGCCCAAGGGAGAGGAGTCAGCCCCAGCATTTT. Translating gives CASSPRERSQPQHF.

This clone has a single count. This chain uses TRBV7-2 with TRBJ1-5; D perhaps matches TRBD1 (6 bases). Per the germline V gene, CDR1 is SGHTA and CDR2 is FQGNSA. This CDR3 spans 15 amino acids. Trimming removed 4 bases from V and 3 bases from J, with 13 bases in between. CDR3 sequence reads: CASSSDSDINQPQHF. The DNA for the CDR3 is TGTGCCAGCAGCTCGGACAGCGACATCAATCAGCCCCAGCATTTT.

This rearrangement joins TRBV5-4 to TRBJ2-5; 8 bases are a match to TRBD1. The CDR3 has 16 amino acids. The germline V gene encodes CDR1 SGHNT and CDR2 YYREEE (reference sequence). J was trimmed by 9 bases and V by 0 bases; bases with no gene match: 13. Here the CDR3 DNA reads TGTGCCAGCAGCTTGGAGTTGCGGACAGGGTTCTCAGCCCAGTACTTC. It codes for CASSLELRTGFSAQYF.

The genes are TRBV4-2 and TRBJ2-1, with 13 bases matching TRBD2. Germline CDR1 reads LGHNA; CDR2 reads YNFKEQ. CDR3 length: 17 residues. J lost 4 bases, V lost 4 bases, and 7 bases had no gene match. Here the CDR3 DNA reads TGTGCCAGCAGCCCCCGGACTAGCGGGGGTACTTACAATGAGCAGTTCTTC. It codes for CASSPRTSGGTYNEQFF.

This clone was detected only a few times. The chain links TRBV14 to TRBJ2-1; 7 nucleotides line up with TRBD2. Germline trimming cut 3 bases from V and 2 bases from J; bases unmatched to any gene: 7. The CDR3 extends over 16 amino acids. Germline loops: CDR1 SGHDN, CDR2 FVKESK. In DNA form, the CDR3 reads TGTGCCAGCAGCCATACTACTAGCGTCACCTACAATGAGCAGTTCTTC. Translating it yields CASSHTTSVTYNEQFF.

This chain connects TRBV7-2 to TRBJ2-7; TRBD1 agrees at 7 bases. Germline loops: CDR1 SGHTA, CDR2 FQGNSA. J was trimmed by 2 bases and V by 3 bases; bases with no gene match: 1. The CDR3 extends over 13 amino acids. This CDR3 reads CASSFQGAYEQYF. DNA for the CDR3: TGTGCCAGCAGCTTTCAGGGGGCCTACGAGCAGTACTTC.

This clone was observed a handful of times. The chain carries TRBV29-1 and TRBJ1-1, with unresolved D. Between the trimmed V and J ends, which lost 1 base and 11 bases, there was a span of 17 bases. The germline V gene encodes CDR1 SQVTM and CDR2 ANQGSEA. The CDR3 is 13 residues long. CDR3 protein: CSVEAGSRERAFF. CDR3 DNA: TGCAGCGTTGAAGCCGGTAGCCGGGAAAGGGCTTTCTTT.

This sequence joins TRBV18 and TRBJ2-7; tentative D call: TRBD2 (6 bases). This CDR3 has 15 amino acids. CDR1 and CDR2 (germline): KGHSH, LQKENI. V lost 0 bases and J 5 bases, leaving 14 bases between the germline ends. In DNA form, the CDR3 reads TGTGCCAGCTCACCACCGGGGGAGGCGGGCGACGAGCAGTACTTC. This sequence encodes CASSPPGEAGDEQYF.

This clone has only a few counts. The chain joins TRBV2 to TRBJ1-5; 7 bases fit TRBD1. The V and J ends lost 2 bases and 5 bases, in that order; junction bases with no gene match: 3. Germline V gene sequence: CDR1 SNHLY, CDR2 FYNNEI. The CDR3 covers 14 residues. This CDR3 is CASSETGADQPQHF. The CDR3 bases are TGTGCCAGCAGTGAAACAGGGGCGGATCAGCCCCAGCATTTT. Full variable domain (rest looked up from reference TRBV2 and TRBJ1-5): EPEVTQTPSHQVTQMGQEVILRCVPISNHLYFYWYRQILGQKVEFLVSFYNNEISEKSEIFDDQFSVERPDGSNFTLKIRSTKLEDSAMYFCASSETGADQPQHFGDGTRLSIL.